The 30 T cell receptor beta chains reported below all come from one sample, sequenced in a study of identifying expanded T cells in peripheral blood. Here immunoSEQ multiplex PCR was the method, and the copy in TCRdb shows in-frame clones only, minus some. The data hold about 94,000 clones, with 88% observed a single time. Sequencing used blood. The receptors were sampled from a person aged 18 to 70 in good health.

V gene TRBV7-9 combines with J gene TRBJ1-5; D is possibly TRBD1 (6 bases). The length of the CDR3 is 16 residues. CDR1 and CDR2 from the germline V gene are SEHNR and FQNEAQ (reference sequence). V gave up 0 bases and J gave up 3 bases, with 12 bases separating them. The CDR3 spells CASSLAGAQVNQPQHF. As DNA, the CDR3 is TGTGCCAGCAGCTTAGCGGGGGCGCAGGTCAATCAGCCCCAGCATTTT.

The genes are TRBV7-9 and TRBJ2-3; TRBD2 might be the D (5 bases). This CDR3 contains 16 residues. The germline V and J ends were trimmed by 5 bases and 6 bases, with 21 bases remaining between them. Germline assignment: CDR1 SEHNR and CDR2 FQNEAQ (reference sequence). In nucleotides, the CDR3 is TGTGCCAGCAGCCACGGAAGGGCGGAGGTTGGGGATACGCAGTATTTT. Translating it yields CASSHGRAEVGDTQYF.

The chain joins TRBV30 to TRBJ2-6; D not resolved. The CDR3 loop spans 14 amino acids. V was clipped by 2 bases and J by 3 bases, with 8 bases between them. Looked up from germline, CDR1 is GTSNPN and CDR2 is SVGIG (reference sequence). CDR3 nucleotides: TGTGCCTGGAGTCCCGATCTTGGGGCCAACGTCCTGACTTTC. It encodes CAWSPDLGANVLTF.

The J gene is TRBJ2-1, the V gene TRBV4-2; D possibly corresponds to TRBD2 (6 bases). CDR3 size: 18 residues. Germline V lookup: CDR1 LGHNA, CDR2 YNFKEQ. V was shortened by 0 bases and J by 4 bases, with 19 bases between the two germline ends. The CDR3 DNA sequence: TGTGCCAGCAGCCAAGATATACTCGGGACTGTAGTTTACAATGAGCAGTTCTTC. Protein sequence: CASSQDILGTVVYNEQFF.

This chain connects TRBV15 to TRBJ1-5, with unresolved D. V shed 1 base and J shed 3 bases, with 13 bases lying between them. Germline CDR1 is LNHNV and CDR2 is YYDKDF (reference sequence). The CDR3 extends over 16 amino acids. DNA of the CDR3: TGTGCCACCAGCAGAGGGACTGGCGGGATCAATCAGCCCCAGCATTTT. Residues: CATSRGTGGINQPQHF. The full variable domain, with the rest looked up from reference TRBV15 and TRBJ1-5, is DAMVIQNPRYQVTQFGKPVTLSCSQTLNHNVMYWYQQKSSQAPKLLFHYYDKDFNNEADTPDNFQSRRPNTSFCFLDIRSPGLGDTAMYLCATSRGTGGINQPQHFGDGTRLSIL.

The J gene is TRBJ2-7, the V gene TRBV14, with D unresolved. This CDR3 is built from 14 residues. CDR1 SGHDN and CDR2 FVKESK come from the germline V gene. The V end was cut by 4 bases, the J end by 2 bases, with 12 bases between. The chain's CDR3 is CASSLVAGPYEQYF. The CDR3 region has the DNA TGTGCCAGCAGCCTGGTAGCCGGACCCTACGAGCAGTACTTC. Full variable domain (rest looked up from reference TRBV14 and TRBJ2-7): EAGVTQFPSHSVIEKGQTVTLRCDPISGHDNLYWYRRVMGKEIKFLLHFVKESKQDESGMPNNRFLAERTGGTYSTLKVQPAELEDSGVYFCASSLVAGPYEQYFGPGTRLTVT.

The chain uses TRBV11-3 and TRBJ2-5; possibly TRBD1 for D (5 bases). In germline, CDR1 is SGHNT, CDR2 YENEEA. Between the trimmed V and J ends, which lost 2 bases and 5 bases, there was a span of 12 bases. This CDR3 region has 14 residues. CDR3 region: CASSLNGAGETQYF. The CDR3 DNA reads TGTGCCAGCAGCTTAAATGGGGCTGGGGAGACCCAGTACTTC. The full variable domain, rest sourced from reference TRBV11-3 and TRBJ2-5, is EAGVVQSPRYKIIEKKQPVAFWCNPISGHNTLYWYLQNLGQGPELLIRYENEEAVDDSQLPKDRFSAERLKGVDSTLKIQPAELGDSAVYLCASSLNGAGETQYFGPGTRLLVL.

The chain is built from TRBV7-6 and TRBJ2-1; maybe TRBD2 (6 bases). Germline assignment: CDR1 SGHVS and CDR2 FNYEAQ. V shed 4 bases and J shed 6 bases, with 10 bases lying between them. The CDR3 spans 13 residues. The CDR3 loop is CASSWGTGNEQFF. In DNA, the CDR3 is TGTGCCAGCAGCTGGGGGACTGGCAATGAGCAGTTCTTC.

The chain links TRBV7-9 to TRBJ2-1; D not certain. The CDR3 is made up of 15 amino acids. Germline-derived CDR1 and CDR2 are SEHNR and FQNEAQ (reference sequence). The V end lost 1 base, the J end lost 10 bases, and 17 bases lay between the germline ends. CDR3 in amino acids: CASSLVVVKVNEQFF. The CDR3, as DNA: TGTGCCAGCAGCTTAGTAGTCGTTAAAGTAAACGAGCAGTTCTTC.

This clone was counted between two and nine times. This sequence joins TRBV10-2 and TRBJ1-6; 7 bases line up with TRBD1. The CDR3 runs 15 residues. V was pared by 6 bases and J by 6 bases, with 8 bases of the junction left unmatched. In germline, CDR1 is WSHSY, CDR2 SAAADI. CDR3 protein: CASRDRTVRNSPLHF. The DNA for the CDR3 is TGCGCCAGCAGGGACAGGACAGTACGTAATTCACCCCTCCACTTT.

This chain joins TRBV20-1 and TRBJ1-4, with D uncertain. Between the trimmed V and J ends, which lost 6 bases and 7 bases, there was a span of 6 bases. The CDR3 runs to 10 residues. From germline, CDR1 is DFQATT and CDR2 SNEGSKA (reference sequence). CDR3 region: CSARGEKLFF. CDR3 bases: TGCAGTGCACGGGGTGAAAAACTGTTTTTT.

V gene TRBV19 combines with J gene TRBJ1-1, with a weak D call TRBD1 (5 bases). The germline gives CDR1 LNHDA, CDR2 SQIVND (reference sequence). V was trimmed by 5 bases and J by 11 bases, leaving 15 bases between them. This CDR3 has 12 residues. The CDR3 bases are TGTGCCAGTAGTCAGGGCAGGGTTGGGGCTTTCTTT. Its protein product is CASSQGRVGAFF.

This clone was recorded only once. The chain couples TRBV10-3 to TRBJ2-5; no clear D. Between the trimmed V and J ends, which lost 8 bases and 4 bases, there was a span of 8 bases. The CDR3 extends over 11 amino acids. Per germline, CDR1 ENHRY and CDR2 SYGVKD. The CDR3 coding sequence is TGTGCCATCCACTCCGGAGAGACCCAGTACTTC. Amino acid sequence: CAIHSGETQYF.

The chain joins TRBV5-1 to TRBJ2-3, with 8 nucleotides matching TRBD2. CDR1 is SGHRS and CDR2 is YFSETQ in the germline V gene. The CDR3 spans 16 residues. After removal of 1 base from V and 2 bases from J, the junction contained 6 bases not matched to a gene. The CDR3 region is CASSLWAGGTTDTQYF. The DNA for the CDR3 is TGCGCCAGCAGCTTGTGGGCGGGAGGAACCACAGATACGCAGTATTTT.

The chain couples TRBV5-1 to TRBJ2-7, with 10 bases lining up with TRBD1. CDR1 SGHRS and CDR2 YFSETQ come from the germline V gene. J gave up 3 bases and V 4 bases, and 19 bases lay outside the gene matches. This CDR3 has 19 amino acids. CDR3 loop: CASSHTDRGSSTSYYEQYF. The CDR3 nucleotides read TGCGCCAGCAGCCACACGGACAGGGGGAGCTCAACTTCCTACTACGAGCAGTACTTC.

The CDR3 sequence: CASSLQTGGDTQYF. The CDR3 DNA reads TGTGCCAGCAGCCTACAGACAGGAGGAGATACGCAGTATTTT. The genes are TRBV7-8 and TRBJ2-3, with a weak D call TRBD1 (6 bases). The germline V and J ends were trimmed by 5 bases and 5 bases, with 14 bases remaining between them. Germline loops: CDR1 SGHVS, CDR2 FQNEAQ. This CDR3 is built from 14 residues.

The chain employs TRBV5-1 and TRBJ1-5; perhaps TRBD1 as D (5 bases). V gave up 4 bases and J gave up 5 bases, with 13 bases separating them. CDR1 SGHRS and CDR2 YFSETQ come from the germline V gene. The CDR3 sequence is 14 residues long. The CDR3 region has the DNA TGCGCCAGCAGCCCTGACAGTGCCGATCAGCCCCAGCATTTT. Translated: CASSPDSADQPQHF.

This chain connects TRBV7-2 to TRBJ2-4; D is perhaps TRBD2 (5 bases). Germline loops: CDR1 SGHTA, CDR2 FQGNSA. V lost 5 bases, J lost 10 bases, and 18 bases lay in between. The CDR3 sequence is 14 residues long. CDR3 in amino acids: CASSLEAAISIQYF. CDR3 bases: TGTGCCAGCAGCCTCGAAGCGGCCATTAGTATTCAGTACTTC.

In this sample, this clone turned up once. The chain couples TRBV7-3 to TRBJ2-1; D is undetermined. Germline V CDR1 and CDR2: SGHTA, FQGTGA. The CDR3 is 13 residues long. V lost 1 base to trimming and J lost 5 bases, with 6 bases between them. CDR3 sequence (DNA): TGTGCCAGCAGCTTAAGTAGCCACAATGAGCAGTTCTTC. This translates into CASSLSSHNEQFF.

This clone was seen just once. This rearrangement joins TRBV6-5 to TRBJ2-2; TRBD1 matches at 7 bases. V dropped 2 bases and J dropped 3; count of bases not matched to a gene: 6. The CDR3 is made up of 16 amino acids. Germline CDR1 is MNHEY and CDR2 is SVGAGI. The CDR3 protein is CASSYGTAKHTGELFF. In DNA, the CDR3 is TGTGCCAGCAGTTACGGGACAGCGAAACACACCGGGGAGCTGTTTTTT.

This chain links TRBV6-1 with TRBJ1-3; 7 bases line up with TRBD1. CDR3 length: 15 residues. With V trimmed by 4 bases and J by 2 bases, 5 bases remained unmatched. CDR1 is MNHNS and CDR2 is SASEGT in the germline V gene. CDR3 sequence: CASSVRDRPGNTIYF. DNA of the CDR3: TGTGCCAGCAGTGTCCGGGACAGACCTGGAAACACCATATATTTT.

The J gene is TRBJ1-2, the V gene TRBV6-1; 9 bases match TRBD1. CDR1 and CDR2 (germline): MNHNS, SASEGT. V shed 7 bases, J shed 3 bases, and the junction held 6 bases outside the gene matches. The CDR3 totals 14 residues. The CDR3 spells CASTRDRDDYGYTF. The CDR3, as DNA: TGTGCCAGCACCCGGGACAGGGATGACTATGGCTACACCTTC.

The genes are TRBV9 and TRBJ2-3, with 9 positions matching TRBD2. V gave up 4 bases and J gave up 7 bases; unmatched junction bases: 10. Germline-derived CDR1 and CDR2 are SGDLS and YYNGEE. This CDR3 comprises 15 residues. In DNA form, the CDR3 reads TGTGCCAGCAGCAATACCCGGACTAGCGAAAATACGCAGTATTTT. This translates into CASSNTRTSENTQYF. The whole variable domain, filled in from reference TRBV9 and TRBJ2-3, reads DSGVTQTPKHLITATGQRVTLRCSPRSGDLSVYWYQQSLDQGLQFLIQYYNGEERAKGNILERFSAQQFPDLHSELNLSSLELGDSALYFCASSNTRTSENTQYFGPGTRLTVL.

Only one count was recorded for this clone. This chain joins TRBV10-3 and TRBJ2-7; TRBD1 matches at 7 bases. CDR3 length: 12 amino acids. V lost 5 bases, J lost 4 bases, and 2 bases stayed unmatched. CDR1 and CDR2 from the germline V gene are ENHRY and SYGVKD. CDR3 nucleotides: TGTGCCATCAGTCCGGGACAGTACGAGCAGTACTTC. Translating gives CAISPGQYEQYF.

This chain uses TRBV5-4 with TRBJ1-2; D is possibly TRBD1 (6 bases). CDR3 length: 14 amino acids. V gave up 1 base and J gave up 8 bases, with 15 bases separating them. Germline V gene lookup returns CDR1 SGHNT and CDR2 YYREEE (reference sequence). Written as DNA, the CDR3 is TGTGCCAGCAGCTTGATCCAGGGGTACGACGGCTACACCTTC. It yields the protein CASSLIQGYDGYTF.

The rearrangement joins TRBV7-2 to TRBJ1-5; the D gene is possibly TRBD1 (5 bases). The V and J ends lost 5 bases and 2 bases respectively, with 13 bases between them. Per the germline V gene, CDR1 is SGHTA and CDR2 is FQGNSA. The CDR3 runs 15 residues. Here the CDR3 DNA reads TGTGCCAGCAGCCCTAGCTGGGGGGGCAATCAGCCCCAGCATTTT. This translates into CASSPSWGGNQPQHF. The variable domain in full, with the rest retrieved from reference TRBV7-2 and TRBJ1-5, is GAGVSQSPSNKVTEKGKDVELRCDPISGHTALYWYRQSLGQGLEFLIYFQGNSAPDKSGLPSDRFSAERTGGSVSTLTIQRTQQEDSAVYLCASSPSWGGNQPQHFGDGTRLSIL.

The V gene is TRBV2, the J gene TRBJ2-3; TRBD1 might be the D (5 bases). V was pared by 3 bases and J by 0 bases, with 10 bases between. This CDR3 has 15 residues. CDR1 is SNHLY and CDR2 is FYNNEI in the germline V gene. The CDR3 nucleotides read TGTGCCAGCAGTGAGCAGGGAACTAGCACAGATACGCAGTATTTT. Encoded protein: CASSEQGTSTDTQYF.

This clone occurred once. The V and J genes are TRBV5-1 and TRBJ2-3, with 8 bases lining up with TRBD1. V lost 2 bases to trimming and J lost 9 bases; unmatched junction nucleotides: 5. Germline CDR1 SGHRS, CDR2 YFSETQ. The CDR3 totals 13 residues. The CDR3 coding sequence is TGCGCCAGCAGCTTAGGGACAGGCCCCACGCAGTATTTT. It codes for CASSLGTGPTQYF.

The chain is built from TRBV27 and TRBJ1-2; D uncertain. The ends were cut back, 2 bases at V and 5 bases at J, with 15 bases in the middle. Germline V gives CDR1 MNHEY, CDR2 SMNVEV (reference sequence). CDR3 length equals 15 residues. CDR3 sequence reads: CASSLGEGSVYGYTF. In DNA, the CDR3 is TGTGCCAGCAGTTTAGGGGAGGGATCTGTGTATGGCTACACCTTC.

V and J are TRBV7-9 and TRBJ2-1, with D hard to call. This CDR3 spans 15 amino acids. The germline V gene has CDR1 SEHNR and CDR2 FQNEAQ (reference sequence). Trimming shortened V by 2 bases and J by 0 bases, and 8 bases separated the two germline ends. CDR3 sequence: CASSLSQSSYNEQFF. The CDR3 nucleotides are TGTGCCAGCAGCTTAAGCCAAAGCTCCTACAATGAGCAGTTCTTC.